Shown below are 16 T cell receptor beta chains from a single sample sequenced in a study of blood T cell repertoires in COVID-19. The method was immunoSEQ multiplex PCR; TCRdb's version includes in-frame clones alone and lacks a portion of them. The sample consists of tens of thousands of clones, 91% of them appearing once. Sequencing was done on a sample of peripheral blood. Receptors were obtained from a human donor in a cohort sampled during active COVID-19.

The gene calls are TRBV13 and TRBJ2-3; 7 bases match TRBD1. The germline V gene has CDR1 PRHDT and CDR2 FYEKMQ (reference sequence). V shed 1 base and J 2 bases; nucleotides not matched to a gene: 9. The CDR3 has 17 residues. CDR3 DNA: TGTGCCAGCAGCTTAGCCTCCGACAGGGACCCCACAGATACGCAGTATTTT. Its translation is CASSLASDRDPTDTQYF. Full variable domain (remainder filled in from reference TRBV13 and TRBJ2-3): AAGVIQSPRHLIKEKRETATLKCYPIPRHDTVYWYQQGPGQDPQFLISFYEKMQSDKGSIPDRFSAQQFSDYHSELNMSSLELGDSALYFCASSLASDRDPTDTQYFGPGTRLTVL.

The chain combines TRBV7-2 with TRBJ2-5; D uncertain. CDR3 length: 14 residues. V was shortened by 1 base and J by 5 bases, with 11 bases between the two germline ends. The germline V gene has CDR1 SGHTA and CDR2 FQGNSA. The CDR3 is CASSLDYQSETQYF. Here the CDR3 DNA reads TGTGCCAGCAGCTTAGATTACCAAAGCGAGACCCAGTACTTC.

The sample holds one count of this clone. In DNA form, the CDR3 reads TGTGCCAGCTCATCCGAAGCGGGTCCCGGGGAGCTGTTTTTT. Translated: CASSSEAGPGELFF. The chain carries TRBV18 and TRBJ2-2; tentatively, D is TRBD2 (6 bases). The germline gives CDR1 KGHSH, CDR2 LQKENI. This CDR3 is built from 14 residues. With 5 bases removed from V and 6 bases from J, the gap between germline ends came to 13 bases.

The genes are TRBV28 and TRBJ1-5, with D perhaps TRBD1 (5 bases). The CDR3 spans 12 residues. The V end lost 6 bases, the J end lost 6 bases, and 9 bases lay between the germline ends. Germline CDR1 is MDHEN and CDR2 is SYDVKM. The CDR3 DNA sequence: TGTGCCAGCAGAGGAGGGGTTCAGCCCCAGCATTTT. This codes for CASRGGVQPQHF.

This chain joins TRBV29-1 and TRBJ2-3; the match to TRBD2 covers 12 bases. The ends lost 3 bases at V and 0 bases at J; junction bases unmatched: 10. The CDR3 loop spans 18 amino acids. Germline loops: CDR1 SQVTM, CDR2 ANQGSEA. The CDR3 spells CSVEPGLAGSASTDTQYF. The CDR3 coding sequence is TGCAGCGTTGAGCCGGGACTAGCGGGTTCCGCTAGCACAGATACGCAGTATTTT.

This chain links TRBV10-3 with TRBJ1-1; D unclear. Germline loops: CDR1 ENHRY, CDR2 SYGVKD. The CDR3 runs to 15 residues. V was pared by 4 bases and J by 2 bases, with 14 bases between. DNA of the CDR3: TGTGCCATCAGTGGTTTCCCCTCGGGAAACACTGAAGCTTTCTTT. Amino acids: CAISGFPSGNTEAFF.

The chain uses TRBV30 and TRBJ2-1; 11 nucleotides agree with TRBD2. J lost 0 bases, V lost 5 bases, and 3 bases had no gene match. Germline V gene data show CDR1 as GTSNPN and CDR2 as SVGIG (reference sequence). The CDR3 covers 15 residues. CDR3 bases: TGTGCCTGGGTCCTAGCGGGGGGCTCCTACAATGAGCAGTTCTTC. Translating it yields CAWVLAGGSYNEQFF.

V gene TRBV7-6 combines with J gene TRBJ2-7; possible D gene TRBD2, 5 bases. The CDR3 spans 13 residues. Per germline, CDR1 SGHVS and CDR2 FNYEAQ. With 8 bases removed from V and 2 bases from J, the gap between germline ends came to 13 bases. The CDR3 DNA reads TGTGCCAGCTCAGCCGGGGAGACCTACGAGCAGTACTTC. Its protein is CASSAGETYEQYF.

The rearrangement links TRBV6-5 to TRBJ1-2; TRBD1 aligns across 7 bases. With V trimmed by 7 bases and J by 4 bases, 12 bases remained unmatched. CDR1 is MNHEY and CDR2 is SVGAGI in the germline V gene. This CDR3 has 15 residues. The CDR3 region has the DNA TGTGCCAGCACTACAAGCACAGGGGCCTTCTATGGCTACACCTTC. It is translated as CASTTSTGAFYGYTF.

In this sample, this clone turned up a few times. The V and J genes are TRBV7-9 and TRBJ1-3; 9 bases line up with TRBD1. CDR3 length: 15 residues. V lost 5 bases, J lost 5 bases, and 7 bases stayed unmatched. In germline, CDR1 is SEHNR, CDR2 FQNEAQ (reference sequence). This CDR3 reads CASSAGTGLRNTIYF. The CDR3 DNA is TGTGCCAGCAGCGCCGGGACAGGGCTTCGAAACACCATATATTTT.

The chain combines TRBV28 with TRBJ2-4; TRBD2 matches at 11 bases. There are 17 residues in the CDR3. Germline lookup yields CDR1 MDHEN and CDR2 SYDVKM. J was trimmed by 0 bases and V by 6 bases; bases with no gene match: 7. Here the CDR3 DNA reads TGTGCCAGCAGGGGACTAGCGGATCTACTAGCCAAAAACATTCAGTACTTC. As protein: CASRGLADLLAKNIQYF.

The chain joins TRBV6-6 to TRBJ1-5, with 11 positions matching TRBD1. Germline assignment: CDR1 MNHNY and CDR2 SVGAGI (reference sequence). CDR3 length: 16 residues. J was trimmed by 6 bases and V by 7 bases; bases with no gene match: 11. CDR3 in amino acids: CASTLRTGGAVQPQHF. CDR3 coding DNA: TGTGCCAGCACCCTGCGGACAGGGGGCGCGGTTCAGCCCCAGCATTTT.

V usage is TRBV10-3 and J usage is TRBJ2-4; TRBD2 might be the D (6 bases). The CDR3 spans 17 residues. Trimming removed 4 bases from V and 0 bases from J, with 16 bases in between. Germline V gives CDR1 ENHRY, CDR2 SYGVKD. CDR3 nucleotides: TGTGCCATCAGTGCCGCCGGGACTCCTCTAGCCAAAAACATTCAGTACTTC. This sequence encodes CAISAAGTPLAKNIQYF.

The CDR3 coding sequence is TGCGCCAGCAGCTTGAATGGACCCGGCGGACTATTAACAGATACGCAGTATTTT. This encodes CASSLNGPGGLLTDTQYF. J is TRBJ2-3 and V is TRBV5-1; TRBD2 is a possible D gene (6 bases). The CDR3 spans 18 residues. The ends were cut back, 1 base at V and 3 bases at J, with 21 bases in the middle. CDR1 SGHRS and CDR2 YFSETQ come from the germline V gene.

J is TRBJ1-5 and V is TRBV7-2, with 9 bases lining up with TRBD1. Germline values: CDR1 SGHTA, CDR2 FQGNSA. J lost 4 bases, V lost 3 bases, and 4 bases had no gene match. The CDR3 contains 15 residues. CDR3 protein: CASSLGTGTNQPQHF. In DNA, the CDR3 is TGTGCCAGCAGCTTGGGGACAGGGACGAATCAGCCCCAGCATTTT.

The chain couples TRBV9 to TRBJ2-1, with 9 bases matching TRBD1. The CDR3 spans 15 residues. J was trimmed by 4 bases and V by 4 bases; bases with no gene match: 6. Germline V gene lookup returns CDR1 SGDLS and CDR2 YYNGEE. The CDR3 here is CASSPDRGYYNEQFF. Here the CDR3 DNA reads TGTGCCAGCAGCCCGGACAGGGGCTATTACAATGAGCAGTTCTTC. The variable domain in full, with the rest retrieved from reference TRBV9 and TRBJ2-1, is DSGVTQTPKHLITATGQRVTLRCSPRSGDLSVYWYQQSLDQGLQFLIQYYNGEERAKGNILERFSAQQFPDLHSELNLSSLELGDSALYFCASSPDRGYYNEQFFGPGTRLTVL.